This T cell receptor beta chain was identified in a study of control samples from healthy donors and cancer patients. Here immunoSEQ multiplex PCR was the method, and the copy in TCRdb shows in-frame clones only, minus some. This table holds 40,000 to 60,000 clones, 70% to 90% found once. To note about this clone: Other DNA sequences within the sample encode an identical CDR3.

The CDR3 is 14 residues long. Germline V gene lookup returns CDR1 SGHRS and CDR2 YFSETQ. Trimming took 2 bases from V and 4 from J; bases not matched to a gene: 5. The sample comprised PBMCs. The source of this sequence is a woman in her forties or fifties with lung cancer. The chain has TRBV5-1 and TRBJ1-1; 7 bases fit TRBD1. The CDR3 is CASSLEGAATEAFF. The CDR3 DNA sequence: TGCGCCAGCAGCTTAGAGGGGGCAGCCACTGAAGCTTTCTTT.